The 5 T cell receptor beta chains listed next were all sequenced from one sample in a study of shared clonotypes between healthy human individuals. Libraries were prepared by immunoSEQ multiplex PCR; TCRdb keeps only in-frame clonotypes and omits some of them. In the table there are around 1.6 million clones, 95% to 99% of which are singletons. Sequencing was performed on naive CD4+ T cells sorted from blood. Stated subset: CD45RA+ positively selected. These receptors all come from a man aged 25 to 45 in good health.

The chain employs TRBV5-4 and TRBJ2-7; 14 nucleotides line up with TRBD2. The CDR3 spans 16 residues. The germline V gene has CDR1 SGHNT and CDR2 YYREEE (reference sequence). V dropped 4 bases and J dropped 0; count of bases not matched to a gene: 3. The CDR3 region is CASSPGTSGSSYEQYF. Here the CDR3 DNA reads TGTGCCAGCAGCCCGGGGACTAGCGGGAGCTCCTACGAGCAGTACTTC. The entire variable domain, with the rest obtained from reference TRBV5-4 and TRBJ2-7, is as follows: ETGVTQSPTHLIKTRGQQVTLRCSSQSGHNTVSWYQQALGQGPQFIFQYYREEENGRGNFPPRFSGLQFPNYSSELNVNALELDDSALYLCASSPGTSGSSYEQYFGPGTRLTVT.

The chain links TRBV11-2 to TRBJ2-7; D may be TRBD2 (6 bases). Germline assignment: CDR1 SGHAT and CDR2 FQNNGV. V gave up 5 bases and J gave up 3 bases, with 17 bases separating them. The CDR3 loop spans 15 amino acids. The CDR3 DNA reads as TGTGCCAGCAGCATAGCCCCCGGACTACTCTACGAGCAGTACTTC. Protein: CASSIAPGLLYEQYF.

The rearrangement uses TRBV7-9 and TRBJ2-1, with 8 bases fitting TRBD2. The V gene's germline CDR1 is SEHNR and CDR2 FQNEAQ (reference sequence). Trimming cost V 5 bases and J 4 bases; bases outside gene matches: 7. This CDR3 spans 15 amino acids. This CDR3 is CASSPAGTRYNEQFF. CDR3 bases: TGTGCCAGCAGCCCCGCCGGGACTAGATACAATGAGCAGTTCTTC.

V gene TRBV2 combines with J gene TRBJ2-1; maybe TRBD2 (6 bases). The CDR3 totals 14 residues. Trimming removed 1 base at V and 6 bases at J, with 10 bases between. Germline CDR1 and CDR2: SNHLY and FYNNEI. CDR3 residues: CASSEVTRGNEQFF. CDR3 bases: TGTGCCAGCAGTGAAGTGACTAGGGGCAATGAGCAGTTCTTC. Based on the CDR3 plus reference TRBV2 and TRBJ2-1, the full variable domain is EPEVTQTPSHQVTQMGQEVILRCVPISNHLYFYWYRQILGQKVEFLVSFYNNEISEKSEIFDDQFSVERPDGSNFTLKIRSTKLEDSAMYFCASSEVTRGNEQFFGPGTRLTVL.

V and J are TRBV6-5 and TRBJ2-7, with 8 bases aligning to TRBD2. This CDR3 has 15 residues. Germline CDR1 MNHEY, CDR2 SVGAGI. V lost 7 bases and J lost 2; bases outside the gene matches: 10. In DNA, the CDR3 is TGTGCCAGCACTAAGGGCGGGGGGATCGCCTACGAGCAGTACTTC. It specifies CASTKGGGIAYEQYF.